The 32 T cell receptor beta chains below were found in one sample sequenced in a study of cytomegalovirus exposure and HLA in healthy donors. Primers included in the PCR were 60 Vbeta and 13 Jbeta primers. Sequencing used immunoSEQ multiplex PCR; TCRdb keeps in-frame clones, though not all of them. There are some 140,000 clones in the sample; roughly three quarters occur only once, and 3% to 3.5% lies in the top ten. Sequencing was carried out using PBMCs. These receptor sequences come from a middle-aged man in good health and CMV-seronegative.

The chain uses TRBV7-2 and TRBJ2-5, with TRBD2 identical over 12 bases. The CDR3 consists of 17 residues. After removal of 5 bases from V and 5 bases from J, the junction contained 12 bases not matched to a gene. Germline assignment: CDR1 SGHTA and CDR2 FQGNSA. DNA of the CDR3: TGTGCCAGCAGCCCGTATCCTAGCGGGGGGGCCCTTGAGACCCAGTACTTC. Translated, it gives CASSPYPSGGALETQYF.

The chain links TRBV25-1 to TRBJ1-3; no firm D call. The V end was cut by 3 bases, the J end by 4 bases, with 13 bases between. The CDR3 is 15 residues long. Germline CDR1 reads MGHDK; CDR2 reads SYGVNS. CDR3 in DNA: TGTGCCAGCAGTGATTTTGGACTAGGAGGAAACACCATATATTTT. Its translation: CASSDFGLGGNTIYF.

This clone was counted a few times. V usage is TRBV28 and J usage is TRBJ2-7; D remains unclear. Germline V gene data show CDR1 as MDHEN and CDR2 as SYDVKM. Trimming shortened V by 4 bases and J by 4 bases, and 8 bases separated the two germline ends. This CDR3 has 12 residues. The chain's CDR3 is CASSSLPYEQYF. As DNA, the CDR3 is TGTGCCAGCAGTTCCCTCCCGTACGAGCAGTACTTC.

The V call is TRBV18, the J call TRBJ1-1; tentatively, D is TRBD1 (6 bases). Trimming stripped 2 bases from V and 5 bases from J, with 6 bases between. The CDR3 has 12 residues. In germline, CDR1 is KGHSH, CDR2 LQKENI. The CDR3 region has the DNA TGTGCCAGCTCACCAACAGGGACTGAAGCTTTCTTT. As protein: CASSPTGTEAFF.

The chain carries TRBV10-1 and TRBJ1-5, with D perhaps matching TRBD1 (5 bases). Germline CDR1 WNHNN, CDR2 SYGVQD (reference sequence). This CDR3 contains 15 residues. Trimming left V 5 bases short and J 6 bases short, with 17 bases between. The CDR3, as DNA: TGCGCCAGCAGTCGGGTCTTGGGACTGGGTCAGCCCCAGCATTTT. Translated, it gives CASSRVLGLGQPQHF.

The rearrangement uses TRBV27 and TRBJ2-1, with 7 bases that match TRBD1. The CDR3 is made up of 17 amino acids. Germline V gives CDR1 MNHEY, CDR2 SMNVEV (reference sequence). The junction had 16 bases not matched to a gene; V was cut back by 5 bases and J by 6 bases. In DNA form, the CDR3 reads TGTGCCAGCAGTCCCGAACAGGGGACGGGCTTACCCAATGAGCAGTTCTTC. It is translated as CASSPEQGTGLPNEQFF.

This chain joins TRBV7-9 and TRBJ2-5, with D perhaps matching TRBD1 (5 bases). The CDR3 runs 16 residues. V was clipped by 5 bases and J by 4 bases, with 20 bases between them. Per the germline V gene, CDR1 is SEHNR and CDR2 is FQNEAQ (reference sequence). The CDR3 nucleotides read TGTGCCAGCAGCACCCTGATGGGTGCAGGGCGAGAGACCCAGTACTTC. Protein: CASSTLMGAGRETQYF.

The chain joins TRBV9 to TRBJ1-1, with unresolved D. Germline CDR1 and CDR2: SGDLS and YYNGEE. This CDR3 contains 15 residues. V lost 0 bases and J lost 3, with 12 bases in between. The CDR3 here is CASSVAAGQDTEAFF. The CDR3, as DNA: TGTGCCAGCAGCGTAGCGGCAGGCCAGGACACTGAAGCTTTCTTT.

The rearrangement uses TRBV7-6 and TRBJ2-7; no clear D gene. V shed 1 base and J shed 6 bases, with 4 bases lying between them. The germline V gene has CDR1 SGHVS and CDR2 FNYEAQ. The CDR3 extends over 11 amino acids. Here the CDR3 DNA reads TGTGCCAGCAGCTTAGGGGCCGAGCAGTACTTC. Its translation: CASSLGAEQYF.

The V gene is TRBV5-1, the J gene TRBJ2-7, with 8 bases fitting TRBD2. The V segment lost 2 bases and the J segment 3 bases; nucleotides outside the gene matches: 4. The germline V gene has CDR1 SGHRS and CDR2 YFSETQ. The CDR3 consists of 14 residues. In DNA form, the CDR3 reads TGCGCCAGCAGCTTTCCGGGGGGGTACTACGAGCAGTACTTC. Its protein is CASSFPGGYYEQYF.

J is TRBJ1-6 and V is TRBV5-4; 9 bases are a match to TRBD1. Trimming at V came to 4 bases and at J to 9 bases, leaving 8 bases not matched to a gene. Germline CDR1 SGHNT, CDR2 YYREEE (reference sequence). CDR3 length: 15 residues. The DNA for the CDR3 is TGTGCCAGCAGCATCGACAGGGGGTATGGTTCACCCCTCCACTTT. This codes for CASSIDRGYGSPLHF.

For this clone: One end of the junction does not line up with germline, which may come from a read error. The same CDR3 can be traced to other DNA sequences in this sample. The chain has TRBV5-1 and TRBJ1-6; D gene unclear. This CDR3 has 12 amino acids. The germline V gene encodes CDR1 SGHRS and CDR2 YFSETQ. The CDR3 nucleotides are TGCGCCAGCAGCTCCAATAATTCACCCCTCCACTTT. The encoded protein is CASSSNNSPLHF.

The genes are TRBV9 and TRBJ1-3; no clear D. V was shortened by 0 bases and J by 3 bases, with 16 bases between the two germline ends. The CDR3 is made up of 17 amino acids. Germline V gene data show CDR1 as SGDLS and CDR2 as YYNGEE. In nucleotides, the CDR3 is TGTGCCAGCAGCGTAGAGCGTGGAGGGAACAGTGGAAACACCATATATTTT. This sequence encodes CASSVERGGNSGNTIYF.

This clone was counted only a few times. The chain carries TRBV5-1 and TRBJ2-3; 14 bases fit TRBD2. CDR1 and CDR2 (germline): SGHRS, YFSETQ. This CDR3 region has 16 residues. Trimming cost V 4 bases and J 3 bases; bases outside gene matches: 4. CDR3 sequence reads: CASSTGTSGGTDTQYF. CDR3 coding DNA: TGCGCCAGCAGCACGGGGACTAGCGGGGGTACAGATACGCAGTATTTT.

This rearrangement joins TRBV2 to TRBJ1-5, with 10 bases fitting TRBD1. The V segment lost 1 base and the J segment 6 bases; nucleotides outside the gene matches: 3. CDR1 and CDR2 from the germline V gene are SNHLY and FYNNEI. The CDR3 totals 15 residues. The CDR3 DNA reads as TGTGCCAGCAGTGAAGATGGGACAGGGGTTCAGCCCCAGCATTTT. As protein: CASSEDGTGVQPQHF.

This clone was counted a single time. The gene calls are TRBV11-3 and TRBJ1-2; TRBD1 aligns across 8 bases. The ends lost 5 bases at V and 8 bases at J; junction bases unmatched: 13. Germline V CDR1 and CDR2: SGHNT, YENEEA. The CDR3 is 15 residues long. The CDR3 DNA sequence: TGTGCCAGCAGCCTAGGGGACAGGATTATTCGGGGCTACACCTTC. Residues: CASSLGDRIIRGYTF.

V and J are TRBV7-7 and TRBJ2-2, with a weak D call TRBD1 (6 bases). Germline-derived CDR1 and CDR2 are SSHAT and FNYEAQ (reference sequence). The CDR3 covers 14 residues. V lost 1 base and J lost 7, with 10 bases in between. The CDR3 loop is CASSLGAGDGELFF. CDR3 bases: TGTGCCAGCAGCTTAGGGGCAGGGGACGGGGAGCTGTTTTTT.

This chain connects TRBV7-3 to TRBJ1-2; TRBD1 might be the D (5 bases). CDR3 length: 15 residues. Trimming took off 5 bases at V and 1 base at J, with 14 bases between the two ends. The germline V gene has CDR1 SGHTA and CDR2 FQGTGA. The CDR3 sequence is CASSPDTLSNYGYTF. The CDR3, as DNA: TGTGCCAGCAGCCCGGACACGCTGAGTAACTATGGCTACACCTTC.

CDR3: CASSLEGTYTEAFF. In DNA, the CDR3 is TGCGCCAGCAGCTTGGAAGGGACATACACTGAAGCTTTCTTT. The gene calls are TRBV5-1 and TRBJ1-1; tentative D call: TRBD1 (6 bases). This CDR3 is built from 14 residues. Deletions cut 0 bases from V and 3 bases from J, with 9 bases between. Germline V CDR1 and CDR2: SGHRS, YFSETQ.

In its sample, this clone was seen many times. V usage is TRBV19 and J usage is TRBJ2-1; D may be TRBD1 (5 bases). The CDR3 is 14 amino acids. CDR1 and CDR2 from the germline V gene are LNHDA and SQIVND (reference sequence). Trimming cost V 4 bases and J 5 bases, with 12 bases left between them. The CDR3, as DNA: TGTGCCAGTAGTAGGGGCCATTCCAACAATGAGCAGTTCTTC. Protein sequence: CASSRGHSNNEQFF.

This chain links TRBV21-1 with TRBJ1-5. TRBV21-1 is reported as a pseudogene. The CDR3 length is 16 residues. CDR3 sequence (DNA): TGTGCCAGCAGCAAGAGAAGCGGAGGACCCTTTGAGCCCCAGCATTTT. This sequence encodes CASSKRSGGPFEPQHF.

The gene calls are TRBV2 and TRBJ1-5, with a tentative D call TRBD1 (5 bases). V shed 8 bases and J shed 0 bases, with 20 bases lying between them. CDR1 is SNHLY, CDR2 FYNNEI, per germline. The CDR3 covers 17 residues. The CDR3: CASAAGFGGLSNQPQHF. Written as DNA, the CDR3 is TGTGCCAGCGCTGCAGGTTTCGGGGGACTTAGCAATCAGCCCCAGCATTTT.

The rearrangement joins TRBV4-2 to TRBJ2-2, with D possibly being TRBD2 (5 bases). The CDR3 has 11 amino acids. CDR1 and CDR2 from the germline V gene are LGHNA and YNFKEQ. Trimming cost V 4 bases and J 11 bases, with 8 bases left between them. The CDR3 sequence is CASSLTGELFF. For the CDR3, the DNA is TGTGCCAGCAGCCTAACGGGAGAGCTGTTTTTT.

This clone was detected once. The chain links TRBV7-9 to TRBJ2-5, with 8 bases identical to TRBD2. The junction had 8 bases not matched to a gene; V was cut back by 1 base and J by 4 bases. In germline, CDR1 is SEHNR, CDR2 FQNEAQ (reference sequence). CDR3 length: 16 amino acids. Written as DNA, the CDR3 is TGTGCCAGCAGCTTAGGACTAGCGATGGGTATAGAGACCCAGTACTTC. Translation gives CASSLGLAMGIETQYF.

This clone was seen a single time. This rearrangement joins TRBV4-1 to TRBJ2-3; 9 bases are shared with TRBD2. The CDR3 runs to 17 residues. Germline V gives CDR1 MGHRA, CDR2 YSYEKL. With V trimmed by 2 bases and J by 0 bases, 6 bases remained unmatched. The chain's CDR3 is CASSQLFAGGSTDTQYF. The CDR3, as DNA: TGCGCCAGCAGCCAACTATTTGCGGGGGGGAGCACAGATACGCAGTATTTT.

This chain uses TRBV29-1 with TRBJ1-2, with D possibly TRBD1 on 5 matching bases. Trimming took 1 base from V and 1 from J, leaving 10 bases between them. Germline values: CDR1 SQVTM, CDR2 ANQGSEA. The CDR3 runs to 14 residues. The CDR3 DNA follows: TGCAGCGTTGAAGGCGGGGGGTTTAACTATGGCTACACCTTC. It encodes CSVEGGGFNYGYTF.

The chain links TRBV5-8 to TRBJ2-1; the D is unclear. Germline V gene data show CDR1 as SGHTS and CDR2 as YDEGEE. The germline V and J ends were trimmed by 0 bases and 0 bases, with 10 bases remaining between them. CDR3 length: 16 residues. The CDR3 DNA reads TGTGCCAGCAGCTTGGATTTTGGCAACTCCTACAATGAGCAGTTCTTC. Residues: CASSLDFGNSYNEQFF. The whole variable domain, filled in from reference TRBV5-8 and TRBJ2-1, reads EAGVTQSPTHLIKTRGQQATLRCSPISGHTSVYWYQQALGLGLQFLLWYDEGEERNRGNFPPRFSGRQFPNYSSELNVNALELEDSALYLCASSLDFGNSYNEQFFGPGTRLTVL.

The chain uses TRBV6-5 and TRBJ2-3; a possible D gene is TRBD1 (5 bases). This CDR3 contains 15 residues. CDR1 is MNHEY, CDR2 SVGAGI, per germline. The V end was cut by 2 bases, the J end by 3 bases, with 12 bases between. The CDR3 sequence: CASSYLPGKTDTQYF. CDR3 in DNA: TGTGCCAGCAGTTACCTCCCAGGGAAGACAGATACGCAGTATTTT.

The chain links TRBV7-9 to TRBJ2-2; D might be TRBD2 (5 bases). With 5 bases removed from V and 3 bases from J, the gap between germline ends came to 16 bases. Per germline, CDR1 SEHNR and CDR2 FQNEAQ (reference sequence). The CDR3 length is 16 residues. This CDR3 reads CASSPGVFADTGELFF. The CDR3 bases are TGTGCCAGCAGCCCCGGGGTTTTTGCGGACACCGGGGAGCTGTTTTTT. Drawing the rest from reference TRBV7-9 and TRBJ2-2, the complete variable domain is DTGVSQNPRHKITKRGQNVTFRCDPISEHNRLYWYRQTLGQGPEFLTYFQNEAQLEKSRLLSDRFSAERPKGSFSTLEIQRTEQGDSAMYLCASSPGVFADTGELFFGEGSRLTVL.

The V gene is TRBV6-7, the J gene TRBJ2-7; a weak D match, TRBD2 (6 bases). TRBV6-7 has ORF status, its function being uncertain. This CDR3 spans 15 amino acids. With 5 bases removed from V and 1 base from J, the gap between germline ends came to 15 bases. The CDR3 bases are TGTGCCAGCAGTAGGAGGGGTAGCGGATCCTACGAGCAGTACTTC. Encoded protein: CASSRRGSGSYEQYF.

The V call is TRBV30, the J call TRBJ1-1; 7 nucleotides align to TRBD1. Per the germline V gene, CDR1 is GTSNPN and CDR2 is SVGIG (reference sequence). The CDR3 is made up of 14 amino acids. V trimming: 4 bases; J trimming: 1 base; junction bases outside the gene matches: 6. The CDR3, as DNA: TGTGCCTGGATGTCGGGACAGCAGAACACTGAAGCTTTCTTT. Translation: CAWMSGQQNTEAFF.

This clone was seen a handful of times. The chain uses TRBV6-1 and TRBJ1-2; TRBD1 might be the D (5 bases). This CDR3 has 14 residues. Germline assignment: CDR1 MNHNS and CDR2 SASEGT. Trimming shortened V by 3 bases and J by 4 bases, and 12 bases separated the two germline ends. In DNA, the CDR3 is TGTGCCAGCAGTGATAGGACAAGGCTCTATGGCTACACCTTC. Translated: CASSDRTRLYGYTF.